A single sample gave rise to the 10 T cell receptor beta chains below, sequenced in a study of Tregs in tolerant kidney transplant recipients. Generated by immunoSEQ multiplex PCR, the TCRdb table keeps only in-frame clones and is missing some. Of approximately 2,000 clones in the sample, over 45% were seen once. Their antigens remain unidentified. The sequenced material came from Tregs from blood cultured with allogeneic cells. Receptors were obtained from a human donor in good health.

The chain employs TRBV10-1 and TRBJ1-5; D is possibly TRBD1 (5 bases). The CDR3 is 15 residues long. In germline, CDR1 is WNHNN, CDR2 SYGVQD (reference sequence). Between the trimmed V and J ends, which lost 2 bases and 11 bases, there was a span of 19 bases. CDR3 protein: CASSEPIEGSSAQHF. For the CDR3, the DNA is TGCGCCAGCAGTGAGCCTATTGAGGGGTCGTCAGCCCAGCATTTT.

This clone was seen more than once but under ten times. This chain connects TRBV11-2 to TRBJ2-7; the D is unclear. This CDR3 contains 12 residues. V was cut by 2 bases and J by 3 bases, with 5 bases left in between. CDR1 is SGHAT and CDR2 is FQNNGV in the germline V gene. CDR3 in DNA: TGTGCCAGCAGCTTAAACAGCTACGAGCAGTACTTC. Amino acid sequence: CASSLNSYEQYF.

The J gene is TRBJ1-6, the V gene TRBV7-3; 7 bases line up with TRBD1. J was trimmed by 6 bases and V by 3 bases; bases with no gene match: 2. The germline gives CDR1 SGHTA, CDR2 FQGTGA. This CDR3 is 14 amino acids long. CDR3 amino acids: CASSFGTVNSPLHF. Here the CDR3 DNA reads TGTGCCAGCAGCTTCGGGACAGTTAATTCACCCCTCCACTTT. Filled out from reference TRBV7-3 and TRBJ1-6, the complete variable domain reads GAGVSQTPSNKVTEKGKYVELRCDPISGHTALYWYRQSLGQGPEFLIYFQGTGAADDSGLPNDRFFAVRPEGSVSTLKIQRTERGDSAVYLCASSFGTVNSPLHFGNGTRLTVT.

V gene TRBV15 combines with J gene TRBJ2-4, with TRBD1 identical over 10 bases. CDR1 and CDR2 (germline): LNHNV, YYDKDF (reference sequence). This CDR3 contains 16 residues. With 1 base clipped from V and 4 bases from J, the junction kept 4 bases outside the gene matches. Here the CDR3 DNA reads TGTGCCACCAGCAGAGCCTCGGGACAGGGGAAAAACATTCAGTACTTC. Amino acid sequence: CATSRASGQGKNIQYF.

The J gene is TRBJ1-2, the V gene TRBV6-5; perhaps TRBD1 as D (5 bases). The CDR3 extends over 15 amino acids. The germline V and J ends were trimmed by 6 bases and 2 bases, with 16 bases remaining between them. Per the germline V gene, CDR1 is MNHEY and CDR2 is SVGAGI. CDR3 DNA sequence: TGTGCCAGCAGACCCCCCGGGCGGGGCAACTATGGCTACACCTTC. This gives the protein CASRPPGRGNYGYTF.

This clone was seen only once. This chain uses TRBV7-2 with TRBJ2-4; D could derive from TRBD1 or TRBD2 (5 bases each). V lost 3 bases to trimming and J lost 0 bases, with 15 bases between them. Germline assignment: CDR1 SGHTA and CDR2 FQGNSA. The CDR3 covers 17 residues. The CDR3 nucleotides read TGTGCCAGCAGCTTGCTTCCCGGGACGAGAGCCAAAAACATTCAGTACTTC. This translates into CASSLLPGTRAKNIQYF.

The genes are TRBV19 and TRBJ1-5; TRBD1 might be the D (5 bases). This CDR3 has 13 residues. V lost 8 bases and J lost 2, with 10 bases in between. Looked up from germline, CDR1 is LNHDA and CDR2 is SQIVND (reference sequence). DNA for the CDR3: TGTGCCAGTTCGGGACGACGCAATCAGCCCCAGCATTTT. Amino acid sequence: CASSGRRNQPQHF.

This rearrangement joins TRBV5-1 to TRBJ2-2, with D uncertain. The V and J ends lost 0 bases and 0 bases respectively, with 6 bases between them. Looked up from germline, CDR1 is SGHRS and CDR2 is YFSETQ. This CDR3 spans 15 amino acids. The CDR3 sequence: CASSLALTNTGELFF. The CDR3 DNA is TGCGCCAGCAGCTTGGCCCTCACGAACACCGGGGAGCTGTTTTTT.

CDR3 amino acids: CASSRSRGQETQYF. CDR3 nucleotides: TGTGCCAGCAGCCGTTCCAGGGGCCAAGAGACCCAGTACTTC. The gene calls are TRBV7-8 and TRBJ2-5; possible D gene TRBD1, 6 bases. This CDR3 spans 14 amino acids. Germline CDR1 is SGHVS and CDR2 is FQNEAQ. The V gene lost 5 bases and the J gene lost 1 base, with 11 bases spanning the gap.

V is TRBV2 and J is TRBJ1-1; TRBD1 agrees at 7 bases. With 5 bases clipped from V and 8 bases from J, the junction kept 11 bases outside the gene matches. Germline V gene data show CDR1 as SNHLY and CDR2 as FYNNEI. This CDR3 spans 14 amino acids. Here the CDR3 reads CASSWGGGDREAFF. The CDR3, as DNA: TGTGCCAGCAGTTGGGGTGGTGGGGACAGAGAAGCTTTCTTT.